This T cell receptor beta chain stems from a study of patients and donors after allogeneic stem cell transplantation. The CDR3 is made up of 13 amino acids. The germline gives CDR1 PRHDT, CDR2 FYEKMQ (reference sequence). Trimming left V 5 bases short and J 5 bases short, with 11 bases between. TCRdb itself ran the RT-PCR reads through MiXCR, one entry per CDR3 protein. Among 150,000 to 200,000 distinct CDR3 sequences listed, 35% to 50% were seen once. The sequence came from a human donor who was either an allogeneic HSCT recipient or a stem cell or donor lymphocyte infusion donor (not recorded which). It is not recorded whose cells these are; they may come from a transplant donor. Sequencing was performed on blood, either unsorted or a sorted T cell fraction (not recorded which). The V and J genes are TRBV13 and TRBJ2-3; D call uncertain. CDR3 DNA sequence: TGTGCCAGCAGCCTAAGACTGGGAGATACGCAGTATTTT. Translating gives CASSLRLGDTQYF.